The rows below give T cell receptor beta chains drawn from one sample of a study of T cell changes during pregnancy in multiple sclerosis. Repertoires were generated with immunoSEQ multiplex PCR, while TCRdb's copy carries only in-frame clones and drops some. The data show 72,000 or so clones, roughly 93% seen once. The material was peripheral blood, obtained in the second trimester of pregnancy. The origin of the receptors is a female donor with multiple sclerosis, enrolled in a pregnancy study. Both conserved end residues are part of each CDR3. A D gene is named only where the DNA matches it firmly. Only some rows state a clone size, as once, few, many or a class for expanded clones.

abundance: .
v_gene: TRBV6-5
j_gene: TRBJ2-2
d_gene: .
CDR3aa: CASSYDPNLNTGELFF
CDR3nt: TGTGCCAGCAGTTACGATCCGAACTTAAACACCGGGGAGCTGTTTTTT

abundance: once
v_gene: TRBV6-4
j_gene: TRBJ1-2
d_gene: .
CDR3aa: CASSKGVGYGYTF
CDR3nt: TGTGCCAGCAGTAAAGGGGTCGGCTATGGCTACACCTTC

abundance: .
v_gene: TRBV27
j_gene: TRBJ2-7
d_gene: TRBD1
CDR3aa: CASRRTGPYEQYF
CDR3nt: TGTGCCAGCAGAAGGACAGGGCCTTACGAGCAGTACTTC

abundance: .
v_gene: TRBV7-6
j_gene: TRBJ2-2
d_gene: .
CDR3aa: CASSQEQITGELFF
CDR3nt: TGTGCCAGCAGCCAAGAACAGATCACCGGGGAGCTGTTTTTT

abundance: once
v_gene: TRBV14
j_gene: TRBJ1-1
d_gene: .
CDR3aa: CASSQNALPTEAFF
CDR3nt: TGTGCCAGCAGTCAAAATGCACTGCCCACTGAAGCTTTCTTT

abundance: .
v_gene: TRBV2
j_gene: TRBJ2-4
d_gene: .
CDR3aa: CASTLGGLKNIQYF
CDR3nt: TGTGCCAGCACCTTAGGGGGTTTGAAAAACATTCAGTACTTC

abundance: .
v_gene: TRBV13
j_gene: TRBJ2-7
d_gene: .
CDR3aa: CASSFVRGYEQYF
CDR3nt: TGTGCCAGCAGCTTCGTCAGAGGCTACGAGCAGTACTTC

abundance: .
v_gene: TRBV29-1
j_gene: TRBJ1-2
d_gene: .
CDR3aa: CSVELGLQGGLSF
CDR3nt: TGCAGCGTTGAATTGGGCTTACAGGGTGGCTTGTCCTTC

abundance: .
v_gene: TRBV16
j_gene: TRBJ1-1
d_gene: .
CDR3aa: CASSQRVTEAFF
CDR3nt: TGTGCCAGCAGCCAAAGAGTCACTGAAGCTTTCTTT

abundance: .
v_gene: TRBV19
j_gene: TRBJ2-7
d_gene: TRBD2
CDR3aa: CASSIQRGGYEQYF
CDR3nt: TGTGCCAGTAGTATCCAGCGGGGGGGCTACGAGCAGTACTTC

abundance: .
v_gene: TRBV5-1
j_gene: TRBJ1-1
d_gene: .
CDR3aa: CASSLNPSVGRGYTEAFF
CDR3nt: TGCGCCAGCAGCTTAAACCCTTCCGTCGGTAGAGGGTACACTGAAGCTTTCTTT

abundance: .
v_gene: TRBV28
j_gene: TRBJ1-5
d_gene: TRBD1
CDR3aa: CAIQDRGRQPQHF
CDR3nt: TGTGCCATCCAAGACAGGGGGCGTCAGCCCCAGCATTTT

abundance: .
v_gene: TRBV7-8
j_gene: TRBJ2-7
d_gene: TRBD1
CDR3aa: CASSFRTGGLFGQDEQYF
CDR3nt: TGTGCCAGCAGCTTCCGGACAGGGGGGCTCTTTGGTCAGGACGAGCAGTACTTC

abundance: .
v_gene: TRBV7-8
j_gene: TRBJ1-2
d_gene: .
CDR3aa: CATTITGSGGYTF
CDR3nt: TGTGCCACCACGATTACAGGGTCGGGTGGCTACACCTTC

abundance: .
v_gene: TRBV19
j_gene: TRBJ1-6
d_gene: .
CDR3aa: CASSIVFGNSPLHF
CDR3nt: TGTGCCAGTAGTATAGTATTCGGGAATTCACCCCTCCACTTT

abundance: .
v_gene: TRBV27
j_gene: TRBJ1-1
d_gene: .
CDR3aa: CASSMDILNTEAFF
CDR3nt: TGTGCCAGCAGTATGGACATTTTGAACACTGAAGCTTTCTTT

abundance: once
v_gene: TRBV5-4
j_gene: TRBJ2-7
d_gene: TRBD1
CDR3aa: CASSSQGYDNEQYF
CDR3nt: TGTGCCAGCAGCTCACAGGGGTATGACAACGAGCAGTACTTC

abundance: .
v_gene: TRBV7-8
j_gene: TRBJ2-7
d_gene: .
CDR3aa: CASSPVGRGDEQYF
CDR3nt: TGTGCCAGCAGCCCGGTGGGCAGGGGAGACGAGCAGTACTTC

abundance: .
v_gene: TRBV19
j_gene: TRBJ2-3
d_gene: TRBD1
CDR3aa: CASSIGQGFGTDTQYF
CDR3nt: TGTGCCAGTAGTATCGGACAGGGGTTCGGCACAGATACGCAGTATTTT

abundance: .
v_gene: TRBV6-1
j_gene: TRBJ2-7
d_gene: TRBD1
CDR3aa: CASFGTDRSYEQYF
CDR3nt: TGTGCCAGCTTTGGGACAGACCGTTCCTACGAGCAGTACTTC

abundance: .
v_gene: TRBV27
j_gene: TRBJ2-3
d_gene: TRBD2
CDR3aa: CASSLLAGTGPDTQYF
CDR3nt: TGTGCCAGCAGCCTTCTAGCGGGAACAGGTCCAGATACGCAGTATTTT

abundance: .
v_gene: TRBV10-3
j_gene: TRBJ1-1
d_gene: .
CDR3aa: CAISEGLTGNTEAFF
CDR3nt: TGTGCCATCAGTGAGGGGTTAACAGGGAACACTGAAGCTTTCTTT

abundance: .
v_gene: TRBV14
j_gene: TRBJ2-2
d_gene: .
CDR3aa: CASSPGEVANTGELFF
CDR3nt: TGTGCCAGCAGTCCCGGGGAGGTAGCGAACACCGGGGAGCTGTTTTTT

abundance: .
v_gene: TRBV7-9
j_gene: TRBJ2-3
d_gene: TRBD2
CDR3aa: CASSLGLADSTDTQYF
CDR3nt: TGTGCCAGCAGCCTCGGACTAGCGGATAGCACAGATACGCAGTATTTT

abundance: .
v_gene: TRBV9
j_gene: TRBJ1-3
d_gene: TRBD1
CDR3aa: CASSVSPGQNSGNTIYF
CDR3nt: TGTGCCAGCAGCGTATCACCGGGACAGAACTCTGGAAACACCATATATTTT

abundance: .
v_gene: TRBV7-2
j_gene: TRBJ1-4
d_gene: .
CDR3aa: CASSAGTDAGTDEKLFF
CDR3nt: TGTGCCAGCAGCGCCGGGACTGACGCCGGGACTGATGAAAAACTGTTTTTT

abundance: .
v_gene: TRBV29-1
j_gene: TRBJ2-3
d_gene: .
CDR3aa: CSGIWGADTQYF
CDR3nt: TGCAGCGGTATTTGGGGCGCAGATACGCAGTATTTT

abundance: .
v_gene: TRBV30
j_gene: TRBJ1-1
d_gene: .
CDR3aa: CAWSLTLDTEAFF
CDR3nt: TGTGCCTGGAGCCTTACATTGGACACTGAAGCTTTCTTT

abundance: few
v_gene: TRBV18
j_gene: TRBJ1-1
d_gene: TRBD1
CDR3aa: CASSPAGDRANTEAFF
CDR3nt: TGTGCCAGCTCACCGGCCGGGGACAGGGCGAACACTGAAGCTTTCTTT

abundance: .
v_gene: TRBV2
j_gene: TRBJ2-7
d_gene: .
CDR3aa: CASNGDNLYEQYF
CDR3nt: TGTGCCAGCAACGGGGACAACCTTTACGAGCAGTACTTC

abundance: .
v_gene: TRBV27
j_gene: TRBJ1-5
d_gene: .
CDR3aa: CASSLFGVGDQPQHF
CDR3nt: TGTGCCAGCAGTTTATTTGGGGTGGGAGATCAGCCCCAGCATTTT

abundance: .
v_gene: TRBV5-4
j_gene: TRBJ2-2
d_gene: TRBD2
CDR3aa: CASSLGTSGNTGELFF
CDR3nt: TGTGCCAGCAGCTTGGGGACTAGCGGCAACACCGGGGAGCTGTTTTTT

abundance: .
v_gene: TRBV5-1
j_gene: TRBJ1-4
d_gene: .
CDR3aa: CASSLAKTGGNEKLFF
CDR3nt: TGCGCCAGCAGCTTGGCGAAGACAGGCGGAAATGAAAAACTGTTTTTT

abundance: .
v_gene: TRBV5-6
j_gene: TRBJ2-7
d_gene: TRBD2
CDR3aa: CASSFWEGSAYEQYF
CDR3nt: TGTGCCAGCAGCTTTTGGGAGGGGAGCGCCTACGAGCAGTACTTC

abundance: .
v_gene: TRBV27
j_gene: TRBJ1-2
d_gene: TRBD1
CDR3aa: CASSSQTGSNYGYTF
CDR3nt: TGTGCCAGCAGTTCCCAGACAGGGAGTAACTATGGCTACACCTTC

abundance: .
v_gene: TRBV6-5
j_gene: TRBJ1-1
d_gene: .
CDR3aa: CASSYSAGQKNTEAFF
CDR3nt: TGTGCCAGCAGTTACTCGGCAGGGCAGAAGAACACTGAAGCTTTCTTT

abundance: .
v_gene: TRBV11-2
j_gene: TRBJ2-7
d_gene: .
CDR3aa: CASSPRTDSYEQYF
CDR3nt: TGTGCCAGCAGCCCCCGGACAGATTCCTACGAGCAGTACTTC

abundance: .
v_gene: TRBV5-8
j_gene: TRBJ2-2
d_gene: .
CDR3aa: CASSLGYGGPVTGELFF
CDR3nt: TGTGCCAGCAGCTTGGGATACGGGGGGCCGGTCACCGGGGAGCTGTTTTTT

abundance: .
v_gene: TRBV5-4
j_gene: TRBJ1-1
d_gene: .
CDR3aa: CASSFSGGRGLTPTEAFF
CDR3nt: TGTGCCAGCAGCTTCTCGGGTGGGAGGGGCCTGACCCCGACTGAAGCTTTCTTT

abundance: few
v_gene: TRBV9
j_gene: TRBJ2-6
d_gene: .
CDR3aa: CASSATEGAGANVLTF
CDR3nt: TGTGCCAGCAGCGCAACTGAGGGGGCTGGGGCCAACGTCCTGACTTTC

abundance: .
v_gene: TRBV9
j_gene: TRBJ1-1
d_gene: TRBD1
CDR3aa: CGDGTGTVVF
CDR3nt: TGTGGGGACGGAACCGGGACAGTAGTCTTT

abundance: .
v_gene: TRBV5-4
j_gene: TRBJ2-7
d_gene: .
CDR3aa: CASSDSGFYEQYF
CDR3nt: TGTGCCAGCAGCGACAGCGGGTTTTACGAGCAGTACTTC

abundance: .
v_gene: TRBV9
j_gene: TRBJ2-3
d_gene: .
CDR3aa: CASSGLVPTDTQYF
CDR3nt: TGTGCCAGCAGCGGACTAGTCCCCACAGATACGCAGTATTTT

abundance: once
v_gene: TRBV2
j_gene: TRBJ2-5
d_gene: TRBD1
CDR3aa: CASIRQGETQYF
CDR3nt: TGTGCCAGCATCCGACAGGGAGAGACCCAGTACTTC

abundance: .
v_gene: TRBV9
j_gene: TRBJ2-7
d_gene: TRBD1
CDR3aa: CASSVFGDSSYEQYF
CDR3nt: TGTGCCAGCAGCGTATTTGGGGACAGCTCCTACGAGCAGTACTTC

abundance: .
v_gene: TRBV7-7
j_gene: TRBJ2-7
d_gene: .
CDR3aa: CASSPRLTAAYEQYF
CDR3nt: TGTGCCAGCAGTCCCAGACTGACGGCGGCCTACGAGCAGTACTTC

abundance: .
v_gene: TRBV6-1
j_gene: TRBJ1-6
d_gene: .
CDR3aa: CASNTDSSYNSPLHF
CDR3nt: TGTGCCAGCAATACAGATAGCTCCTATAATTCACCCCTCCACTTT

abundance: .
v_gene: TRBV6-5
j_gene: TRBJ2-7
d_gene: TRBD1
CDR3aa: CASSYEGAAYEQYF
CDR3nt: TGTGCCAGCAGTTACGAGGGGGCCGCCTACGAGCAGTACTTC

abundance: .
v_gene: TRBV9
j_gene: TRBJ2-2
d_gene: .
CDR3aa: CASSGGGFNTGELFF
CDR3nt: TGTGCCAGCAGCGGAGGGGGATTTAACACCGGGGAGCTGTTTTTT

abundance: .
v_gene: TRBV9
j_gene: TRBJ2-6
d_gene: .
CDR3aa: CASNDPQNEADGKDAPTGANVLTF
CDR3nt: TGTGCCAGCAATGATCCGCAAAATGAAGCGGACGGAAAGGACGCCCCGACTGGGGCCAACGTCCTGACTTTC

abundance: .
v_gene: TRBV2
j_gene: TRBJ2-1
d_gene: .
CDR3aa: CASASVPRGEQFF
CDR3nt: TGTGCCAGCGCTAGCGTTCCTCGCGGGGAGCAGTTCTTC

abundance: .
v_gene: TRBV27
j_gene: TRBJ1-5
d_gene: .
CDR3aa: CASSRDGPHQPQHF
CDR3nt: TGTGCCAGCAGTCGAGATGGTCCTCATCAGCCCCAGCATTTT

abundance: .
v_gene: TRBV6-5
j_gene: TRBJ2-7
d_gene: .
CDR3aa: CASSAGSWGGQYF
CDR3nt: TGTGCCAGCAGCGCCGGTTCATGGGGAGGGCAGTACTTC

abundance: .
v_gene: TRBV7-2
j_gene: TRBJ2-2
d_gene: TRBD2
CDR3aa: CASSLVSLSAGGTGELFF
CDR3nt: TGTGCCAGCAGCTTAGTATCCCTTTCCGCGGGAGGAACCGGGGAGCTGTTTTTT